This entry lists 29 T cell receptor beta chains sequenced from one sample in a study of breast tumors, draining lymph nodes, adjacent tissues (dated by TCRdb to between 2015 and 2016). Lymph node samples came from the axillary draining lymph nodes of breast cancer patients. Library preparation employed multiplex PCR. Sequencing was performed on an Illumina HiSeq 2000. TCRdb cleaned the public reads at Q25 with fastp, built clones with MiXCR and kept in-frame beta chains. Entries that share a CDR3 protein sequence are merged under the most common genes and DNA. The sample table shows fewer than 200,000 distinct CDR3 sequences, and approximately 30% are seen once. In total, the top ten clones hold 3% to 4% of the sample. The sequenced sample was axillary lymph node tissue. The receptors stem from a female donor with breast cancer. Some clones in this sample may be carry-over from other donors' samples.

The rearrangement uses TRBV9 and TRBJ1-5; TRBD1 matches 7 bases. The junction had 11 bases not matched to a gene; V was cut back by 4 bases and J by 7 bases. In germline, CDR1 is SGDLS, CDR2 YYNGEE. This CDR3 comprises 15 residues. The CDR3 sequence: CASSPGGGGYQPQHF. The CDR3 DNA reads TGTGCCAGCAGCCCGGGGGGAGGGGGCTACCAGCCCCAGCATTTT.

This clonotype was detected ten times or more. The chain carries TRBV3-1 and TRBJ2-2, with D uncertain. Germline loops: CDR1 LGHDT, CDR2 YNNKEL (reference sequence). The CDR3 runs to 17 residues. The V end was cut by 4 bases, the J end by 0 bases, with 15 bases between. CDR3 in amino acids: CASSRYQTRSNTGELFF. CDR3 DNA: TGTGCCAGCAGCCGTTACCAGACACGCTCGAACACCGGGGAGCTGTTTTTT.

In its sample, this clonotype was seen many times. The V gene is TRBV6-2 or TRBV6-3, the J gene TRBJ2-5; D call uncertain. The germline gives CDR1 MNHEY, CDR2 SVGEGT. Trimming shortened V by 0 bases and J by 2 bases, and 7 bases separated the two germline ends. This CDR3 has 14 residues. The CDR3 is CASSYSPRQETQYF. The CDR3 nucleotides are TGTGCCAGCAGTTACTCTCCTCGGCAAGAGACCCAGTACTTC.

Regarding this clonotype: No conserved phenylalanine or tryptophan is present at the end of the CDR3, so a read error is the likely explanation. The limits of the CDR3 on the DNA are not certain, so only TCRdb's listed CDR3 is given. The chain carries TRBV12-3 or TRBV12-4 and TRBJ2-1. Including both end residues, the CDR3 is 8 amino acids long. The CDR3 loop is CASSLGLS.

The genes are TRBV5-4 and TRBJ2-7, with D possibly TRBD2 on 6 matching bases. This CDR3 comprises 13 residues. Germline V CDR1 and CDR2: SGHNT, YYREEE (reference sequence). V was shortened by 4 bases and J by 2 bases, with 10 bases between the two germline ends. CDR3: CASSPGTPYEQYF. The CDR3 DNA is TGTGCCAGCAGCCCCGGGACTCCCTACGAGCAGTACTTC.

The chain uses TRBV6-2 or TRBV6-3 and TRBJ2-7, with a weak D call TRBD1 (7 bases). The CDR3 spans 13 residues. The germline gives CDR1 MNHEY, CDR2 SVGEGT. Trimming stripped 7 bases from V and 4 bases from J, with 14 bases between. Here the CDR3 DNA reads TGTGCCAGCATCCAGACAGGGAGGTACGAGCAGTACTTC. As protein: CASIQTGRYEQYF.

The CDR3 region is CASSLVSGGATDTQYF. The CDR3 DNA follows: TGTGCCAGCAGCTTAGTCAGCGGGGGGGCCACAGATACGCAGTATTTT. This chain connects TRBV7-6 to TRBJ2-3, with 10 bases matching TRBD2. V was clipped by 1 base and J by 2 bases; unmatched bases: 3. The CDR3 is 16 residues long. Germline V gene sequence: CDR1 SGHVS, CDR2 FNYEAQ.

J is TRBJ2-3 and V is TRBV29-1, with D hard to call. Germline CDR1 reads SQVTM; CDR2 reads ANQGSEA. V lost 6 bases to trimming and J lost 6 bases, with 7 bases between them. The CDR3 contains 10 residues. CDR3 residues: CSVHGDTQYF. The DNA for the CDR3 is TGCAGCGTCCACGGGGATACGCAGTATTTT.

A note on this clonotype: A single base separates this from a much larger clone, so it may be a read error. The chain's CDR3 is CASSQGGSGRTADMQYF. The CDR3 DNA reads TGTGCCAGCAGCCAAGGTGGTAGCGGGAGGACGGCAGATATGCAGTATTTT. The chain recombines TRBV3-1 with TRBJ2-3; TRBD2 matches 10 bases. CDR1 and CDR2 (germline): LGHDT, YNNKEL (reference sequence). The CDR3 totals 17 residues.

This clonotype was picked up many times. The J gene is TRBJ2-7, the V gene TRBV11-2; D possibly corresponds to TRBD1 (6 bases). Germline-derived CDR1 and CDR2 are SGHAT and FQNNGV. This CDR3 spans 13 amino acids. The V end lost 3 bases, the J end lost 6 bases, and 12 bases lay between the germline ends. CDR3 DNA: TGTGCCAGCAGCTTCAGCACAGGGAGCGAGCAGTACTTC. Protein product: CASSFSTGSEQYF. The full variable domain, its missing parts supplied by reference TRBV11-2 and TRBJ2-7, is EAGVAQSPRYKIIEKRQSVAFWCNPISGHATLYWYQQILGQGPKLLIQFQNNGVVDDSQLPKDRFSAERLKGVDSTLKIQPAKLEDSAVYLCASSFSTGSEQYFGPGTRLTVT.

This clonotype was counted at least ten times. CDR3 DNA: TGTGCCAGCAGCGCCCCGACAGGGGGACCGGACGAGCAGTACTTC. It yields the protein CASSAPTGGPDEQYF. This chain uses TRBV7-9 with TRBJ2-7, with 9 bases aligning to TRBD1. CDR3 size: 15 residues. Trimming took 5 bases from V and 5 from J; bases not matched to a gene: 10. Germline values: CDR1 SEHNR, CDR2 FQNEAQ (reference sequence). The complete variable domain, with remaining parts taken from reference TRBV7-9 and TRBJ2-7, reads DTGVSQNPRHKITKRGQNVTFRCDPISEHNRLYWYRQTLGQGPEFLTYFQNEAQLEKSRLLSDRFSAERPKGSFSTLEIQRTEQGDSAMYLCASSAPTGGPDEQYFGPGTRLTVT.

This clonotype was counted a few times. This may stem from a read error, because a much larger clone lies one nucleotide away. The chain has TRBV4-1 and TRBJ2-7; no firm D call. Germline V lookup: CDR1 MGHRA, CDR2 YSYEKL. The CDR3 sequence is 11 residues long. Trimming removed 3 bases at V and 6 bases at J, with 6 bases between. This chain's CDR3 is CASSHGSEQYF. CDR3 coding DNA: TGCGCCAGCAGCCATGGCAGCGAGCAGTACTTC.

This clonotype was observed many times. Here the CDR3 DNA reads TGTGCCAGCAGCCTTAGGGGCTCCGTTACCTCCTATGGCTACACCTTC. It yields the protein CASSLRGSVTSYGYTF. The chain couples TRBV7-9 to TRBJ1-2; tentative D call: TRBD1 (5 bases). Trimming left V 5 bases short and J 4 bases short, with 20 bases between. The CDR3 runs 16 residues. Germline V gene data show CDR1 as SEHNR and CDR2 as FQNEAQ (reference sequence).

This clonotype occurred many times. This chain links TRBV6-6 with TRBJ2-7, with D possibly called TRBD1 or TRBD2 (6 bases each). The germline V gene has CDR1 MNHNY and CDR2 SVGAGI (reference sequence). V lost 2 bases and J 6 bases, leaving 11 bases between the germline ends. The CDR3 totals 13 residues. The CDR3 DNA reads TGTGCCAGCAGTTACCCAGGAGGGGGCGAGCAGTACTTC. Its protein product is CASSYPGGGEQYF.

As to this clonotype: This may arise from a read error, as a much more abundant clone is one base away. The rearrangement uses TRBV6-5 and TRBJ2-3; D unclear. Germline CDR1 is MNHEY and CDR2 is SVGAGI. Trimming took off 6 bases at V and 3 bases at J, with 19 bases between the two ends. The CDR3 totals 16 residues. The CDR3 DNA reads as TGTGCCAGCAGCCCACAACACCCCCAAATAACAGATACGCAGTATTTT. It specifies CASSPQHPQITDTQYF.

This clonotype was observed at least ten times. The chain employs TRBV20-1 and TRBJ1-2; no clear D gene. V was pared by 4 bases and J by 5 bases, with 23 bases between. Germline loops: CDR1 DFQATT, CDR2 SNEGSKA (reference sequence). This CDR3 contains 16 residues. The CDR3 region has the DNA TGCAGTGCTACCCTCGGGGAGAGGATATTCGAGTATGGCTACACCTTC. It encodes CSATLGERIFEYGYTF.

The sample holds a few counts of this clonotype. Since a much larger clone is just one base distant, this may be a read error. The chain employs TRBV13 and TRBJ2-5; TRBD2 aligns across 14 bases. The CDR3 contains 17 residues. V dropped 5 bases and J dropped 5; count of bases not matched to a gene: 10. CDR1 is PRHDT, CDR2 FYEKMQ, per germline (reference sequence). The CDR3 DNA is TGTGCCAGCAGCACGCGACTAGCGGGGGGGCAGGTGGAGACCCAGTACTTC. Amino acid sequence: CASSTRLAGGQVETQYF.

This clonotype was counted ten times or more. In nucleotides, the CDR3 is TGTGCCAGCAGCCCCTCGGGGGGCGGGTCCTACGAGCAGTACTTC. Translation gives CASSPSGGGSYEQYF. The rearrangement links TRBV3-1 to TRBJ2-7; weak D call: TRBD2 (7 bases). This CDR3 has 15 residues. V was cut by 4 bases and J by 1 base, with 14 bases left in between. Germline V gene sequence: CDR1 LGHDT, CDR2 YNNKEL (reference sequence).

This clonotype occurred many times. This chain joins TRBV30 and TRBJ1-3; D gene uncertain. Trimming removed 4 bases from V and 7 bases from J, with 8 bases in between. Germline V CDR1 and CDR2: GTSNPN, SVGIG (reference sequence). CDR3 size: 11 residues. CDR3 loop: CAWIQVNTIYF. In nucleotides, the CDR3 is TGTGCCTGGATCCAGGTCAACACCATATATTTT.

As to this clonotype: Germline and junction disagree at one end, which may indicate a read error. The rearrangement links TRBV10-1 to TRBJ2-5, with 14 bases lining up with TRBD2. CDR1 is WNHNN and CDR2 is SYGVQD in the germline V gene (reference sequence). The CDR3 runs to 18 residues. For the CDR3, the DNA is TGCGCCAGCAGCGTAAGACTAGCGGGAGGGGGCGGTCAAGAGGCCCAGTACTTC. It specifies CASSVRLAGGGGQEAQYF.

The chain links TRBV6-6 to TRBJ2-2; 10 bases are a match to TRBD2. Losses at the gene ends were 5 bases for V and 0 bases for J; bases not matched to a gene: 6. From germline, CDR1 is MNHNY and CDR2 SVGAGI (reference sequence). CDR3 length: 17 amino acids. The CDR3 region has the DNA TGTGCCAGCAGTACCCCTGGACTAGCGGCGAACACCGGGGAGCTGTTTTTT. Translated, it gives CASSTPGLAANTGELFF.

As concerns this clonotype: Just one base apart from a much larger clone, this may be a read error. The chain is built from TRBV6-1 and TRBJ1-2; perhaps TRBD1 as D (5 bases). CDR3 length: 13 amino acids. CDR1 is MNHNS, CDR2 SASEGT, per germline. Here the CDR3 DNA reads TGTGCCAGCAGGGCTGACCTTGGGGCTGGCTACGCCTTC. Translation: CASRADLGAGYAF.

This clonotype was recorded a few times. The genes are TRBV12-3 or TRBV12-4 and TRBJ2-2, with TRBD2 matching over 12 bases. This CDR3 has 18 residues. Unmatched junction bases numbered 11, after V lost 3 bases and J lost 6 bases. CDR3 in DNA: TGTGCCAGCAGTTTCGCGCGTCTAGCGGGGGGGGCGCCCGGGGAGCTGTTTTTT. It encodes CASSFARLAGGAPGELFF.

This clonotype was seen at least ten times. The chain uses TRBV6-5 and TRBJ2-7, with D perhaps being TRBD1 or TRBD2 (5 bases each). Germline V gives CDR1 MNHEY, CDR2 SVGAGI. This CDR3 has 12 amino acids. V was clipped by 7 bases and J by 2 bases, with 9 bases between them. DNA for the CDR3: TGTGCCAGCAAGGGGACGGCCTACGAGCAGTACTTC. Amino acid sequence: CASKGTAYEQYF.

The V and J genes are TRBV5-6 and TRBJ1-5, with TRBD1 matching 7 bases. The V segment lost 2 bases and the J segment 6 bases; nucleotides outside the gene matches: 5. The germline gives CDR1 SGHDT, CDR2 YYEEEE. This CDR3 comprises 14 residues. The CDR3 region has the DNA TGTGCCAGCAGCTTAGGGGGCGCGGGTCAGCCCCAGCATTTT. This encodes CASSLGGAGQPQHF.

The chain joins TRBV10-2 to TRBJ1-5; D may be TRBD1 (5 bases). Trimming left V 0 bases short and J 0 bases short, with 12 bases between. The CDR3 extends over 17 amino acids. Per the germline V gene, CDR1 is WSHSY and CDR2 is SAAADI. CDR3 residues: CASSESTTGPSNQPQHF. DNA for the CDR3: TGCGCCAGCAGTGAGTCGACAACAGGTCCTAGCAATCAGCCCCAGCATTTT.

Ten or more counts support this clonotype. V and J are TRBV7-2 and TRBJ1-3; D perhaps matches TRBD1 (5 bases). The CDR3 has 14 residues. Germline CDR1 and CDR2: SGHTA and FQGNSA. Trimming left V 5 bases short and J 2 bases short, with 10 bases between. CDR3 in amino acids: CASSPGGTGNTIYF. DNA for the CDR3: TGTGCCAGCAGCCCCGGGGGGACTGGAAACACCATATATTTT.

Comment on this clonotype: It may be a read error: a sequence one base away is much more abundant. V is TRBV3-1 and J is TRBJ2-5, with TRBD1 as a possible D gene (6 bases). This CDR3 spans 13 amino acids. In germline, CDR1 is LGHDT, CDR2 YNNKEL (reference sequence). CDR3 sequence (DNA): TGTCCCAGCAGCCAAGGCAGGGGAGAGACCCAGTACTTC. This encodes CPSSQGRGETQYF.

This clonotype was observed at least ten times. V is TRBV19 and J is TRBJ2-3; D uncertain. CDR3 size: 11 residues. Germline V gives CDR1 LNHDA, CDR2 SQIVND (reference sequence). V was shortened by 10 bases and J by 4 bases, with 9 bases between the two germline ends. The CDR3 region has the DNA TGTGCCACCCGAACCGCAGATACGCAGTATTTT. This codes for CATRTADTQYF.